These T cell receptor beta chains were read from a single sample in a study of shared clonotypes between healthy human individuals. Measured with immunoSEQ multiplex PCR; TCRdb has only the in-frame clones, and not every one. The sample lists some 1.1 million clones, about 80% occurring once. Sequencing was performed on memory CD4+ T cells from PBMCs. The receptors come from a man aged 18 to 29 in good health. Some clones in this sample may be carry-over from other donors' samples. CDR3s include the opening cysteine and the closing phenylalanine or tryptophan. The order of the fields is clone size, CDR3 length, D gene, V gene, J gene, CDR3 protein, CDR3 DNA. A D gene is named only where the DNA matches it firmly. Size tells how often a clone was seen (once, few, many) or the class of an expanded clone, and some rows leave it out.

>NA|15|TRBD1|TRBV6-6|TRBJ1-1
CASSKGQGIVTEAFF
TGTGCCAGCAGTAAGGGACAGGGAATAGTCACTGAAGCTTTCTTT
>NA|17|TRBD2|TRBV25-1|TRBJ2-5
CASSGHIGSGRDETQYF
TGTGCCAGCAGTGGGCACATTGGTAGCGGGAGAGATGAGACCCAGTACTTC
>NA|13|NA|TRBV28|TRBJ2-4
CASIPGTKNIQYF
TGTGCCAGCATCCCGGGGACCAAAAACATTCAGTACTTC
>NA|14|NA|TRBV10-1|TRBJ2-3
CASGARTDKDTQYF
TGCGCCAGCGGGGCCAGGACAGACAAAGATACGCAGTATTTT
>NA|17|NA|TRBV18|TRBJ2-3
CASSPPVGFPSTDTQYF
TGTGCCAGCTCACCACCGGTCGGCTTCCCTAGCACAGATACGCAGTATTTT
>once|15|TRBD2|TRBV7-3|TRBJ2-1
CASSLGISGSNEQFF
TGTGCCAGCAGCTTAGGGATTAGCGGGAGTAATGAGCAGTTCTTC
>once|13|TRBD1|TRBV7-9|TRBJ1-1
CASRPTGGSEAFF
TGTGCCAGCAGGCCAACAGGGGGCTCTGAAGCTTTCTTT
>NA|13|NA|TRBV7-3|TRBJ2-1
CASSLIAANEQFF
TGTGCCAGCAGCTTAATCGCCGCCAATGAGCAGTTCTTC
>NA|15|NA|TRBV27|TRBJ1-1
CASSPKARTNTEAFF
TGTGCCAGCAGTCCCAAGGCCCGAACGAACACTGAAGCTTTCTTT
>NA|13|NA|TRBV18|TRBJ2-5
CASSPPNQETQYF
TGTGCCAGCTCACCTCCCAATCAAGAGACCCAGTACTTC
>few|16|TRBD2|TRBV28|TRBJ2-5
CASSPPLAGATETQYF
TGTGCCAGCAGTCCCCCCTTAGCGGGAGCGACGGAGACCCAGTACTTC
>NA|16|TRBD1|TRBV6-6|TRBJ1-4
CASSTRTGVTNEKLFF
TGTGCCAGCAGTACCCGGACAGGGGTAACAAATGAAAAACTGTTTTTT
>NA|15|NA|TRBV4-1|TRBJ2-5
CASSQTQHRQETQYF
TGCGCCAGCAGCCAAACTCAGCACAGGCAAGAGACCCAGTACTTC
>NA|15|NA|TRBV7-6|TRBJ2-2
CASSPEARIAGELFF
TGTGCCAGCAGTCCCGAGGCTAGAATCGCCGGGGAGCTGTTTTTT
>NA|12|TRBD2|TRBV10-3|TRBJ2-4
CAISEGPSGQYF
TGTGCCATCAGTGAGGGTCCTAGCGGACAGTACTTC
>NA|15|NA|TRBV7-2|TRBJ2-7
CASSLLGAASYEQYF
TGTGCCAGCAGCTTATTAGGGGCGGCTTCCTACGAGCAGTACTTC
>once|14|TRBD1|TRBV30|TRBJ1-1
CAWGGRQGRTEAFF
TGTGCCTGGGGGGGTCGACAGGGTAGAACTGAAGCTTTCTTT
>NA|13|NA|TRBV7-3|TRBJ1-1
CASSRDGYTEAFF
TGTGCCAGCAGCCGGGACGGATACACTGAAGCTTTCTTT
>NA|13|NA|TRBV5-1|TRBJ1-1
CASSTQPNTEAFF
TGCGCCAGCAGTACACAGCCGAACACTGAAGCTTTCTTT
>NA|15|NA|TRBV5-1|TRBJ1-4
CASSLAGTSDEKLFF
TGCGCCAGCAGCTTGGCGGGGACAAGCGATGAAAAACTGTTTTTT
>once|15|TRBD1|TRBV11-2|TRBJ2-5
CASSLGGQGRETQYF
TGTGCCAGCAGCTTAGGAGGACAGGGCCGCGAGACCCAGTACTTC
>NA|15|TRBD1|TRBV5-4|TRBJ1-2
CASSLPPGQGYGYTF
TGTGCCAGCAGCTTACCACCGGGACAGGGCTATGGCTACACCTTC
>NA|14|TRBD1|TRBV30|TRBJ1-4
CAWRPRGVDEKLFF
TGTGCCTGGAGGCCCAGGGGGGTTGATGAAAAACTGTTTTTT
>NA|15|TRBD2|TRBV7-9|TRBJ2-5
CASSLSAGGLETQYF
TGTGCCAGCAGCTTATCAGCGGGAGGTCTAGAGACCCAGTACTTC
>NA|14|NA|TRBV6-6|TRBJ2-2
CASSPTSNTGELFF
TGTGCCAGCAGCCCCACTTCCAACACCGGGGAGCTGTTTTTT
>NA|11|NA|TRBV11-2|TRBJ2-5
CASSLTWNINF
TGTGCCAGCAGCTTAACTTGGAATATCAACTTC
>once|14|NA|TRBV5-1|TRBJ1-1
CASSRNNVNTEAFF
TGCGCCAGCAGCCGAAACAACGTCAACACTGAAGCTTTCTTT
>once|17|TRBD2|TRBV28|TRBJ2-3
CASRQRTRLAGTDTQYF
TGTGCCAGCAGACAGCGGACTCGACTAGCGGGCACAGATACGCAGTATTTT
>NA|16|TRBD2|TRBV7-2|TRBJ2-3
CASSLMAGGWVDTQYF
TGTGCCAGCAGCTTAATGGCGGGAGGGTGGGTAGATACGCAGTATTTT
>few|15|NA|TRBV6-1|TRBJ1-5
CASSVQSWGNQPQHF
TGTGCCAGCAGTGTACAGTCCTGGGGCAATCAGCCCCAGCATTTT
>NA|14|TRBD1|TRBV5-1|TRBJ2-7
CASSLQTGEVEQYF
TGCGCCAGCAGCCTACAGACAGGGGAGGTCGAGCAGTACTTC
>NA|12|NA|TRBV2|TRBJ1-2
CASNSQQYGYTF
TGTGCCAGCAACAGCCAACAGTATGGCTACACCTTC
>NA|16|TRBD2|TRBV9|TRBJ2-3
CASSAGLAGGPDTQYF
TGTGCCAGCAGCGCCGGACTAGCGGGAGGGCCAGATACGCAGTATTTT
>NA|14|NA|TRBV6-5|TRBJ1-1
CASSRQSMNTEAFF
TGTGCCAGCAGTCGACAGTCCATGAACACTGAAGCTTTCTTT
>NA|16|TRBD2|TRBV4-1|TRBJ2-3
CASSQDFGLAPGTQYF
TGCGCCAGCAGCCAAGATTTTGGACTAGCCCCTGGTACGCAGTATTTT
>NA|15|NA|TRBV6-5|TRBJ2-5
CASRRAAGLGETQYF
TGTGCCAGCAGACGTGCGGCGGGATTGGGAGAGACCCAGTACTTC
>NA|11|NA|TRBV30|TRBJ2-5
CAWSGRGAQYF
TGTGCCTGGAGTGGGAGAGGGGCCCAGTACTTC
>NA|11|NA|TRBV11-2|TRBJ2-4
CASSLGYIQYF
TGTGCCAGCAGCTTAGGTTACATTCAGTACTTC
>NA|13|NA|TRBV7-2|TRBJ2-2
CASSLVAIGELFF
TGTGCCAGCAGCTTAGTAGCGATCGGGGAGCTGTTTTTT
>NA|14|TRBD1|TRBV2|TRBJ1-1
CASGGTAVEGEAFF
TGTGCCAGCGGTGGGACAGCGGTCGAGGGGGAAGCTTTCTTT
>NA|15|NA|TRBV2|TRBJ2-2
CASRTRRANTGELFF
TGTGCCAGCAGGACTAGGAGGGCGAACACCGGGGAGCTGTTTTTT
>once|17|NA|TRBV5-5|TRBJ2-5
CASSLAEGGLGQKTQYF
TGTGCCAGCAGCTTGGCCGAGGGGGGCTTAGGTCAGAAGACCCAGTACTTC
>NA|15|NA|TRBV29-1|TRBJ2-1
CSVEKGVLSYNEQFF
TGCAGCGTTGAAAAGGGGGTACTATCCTACAATGAGCAGTTCTTC
>NA|14|TRBD1|TRBV7-9|TRBJ2-7
CASSRTGGDYEQYF
TGTGCCAGCAGCCGGACAGGGGGCGATTACGAGCAGTACTTC
>once|15|TRBD2|TRBV11-2|TRBJ2-7
CASSLTAGAGYEQYF
TGTGCCAGCAGCTTAACCGCGGGAGCGGGCTACGAGCAGTACTTC
>NA|12|NA|TRBV2|TRBJ2-5
CASSAQRETQYF
TGTGCCAGCAGTGCCCAACGAGAGACCCAGTACTTC
>many|14|NA|TRBV9|TRBJ1-4
CASSVAEHTEKLFF
TGTGCCAGCAGCGTAGCTGAGCATACTGAAAAACTGTTTTTT
>NA|14|TRBD1|TRBV30|TRBJ1-3
CAWSAGTGVDTIYF
TGTGCCTGGAGCGCCGGGACAGGGGTAGACACCATATATTTT
>NA|14|TRBD1|TRBV2|TRBJ1-2
CASSGDGTGYGYTF
TGTGCCAGCAGTGGGGATGGGACAGGGTATGGCTACACCTTC
>few|15|NA|TRBV18|TRBJ2-7
CASSPNDRTLYEQYF
TGTGCCAGCTCACCTAATGACAGGACCCTCTACGAGCAGTACTTC
>NA|15|NA|TRBV14|TRBJ2-7
CASSRGRWGSYEQYF
TGTGCCAGCAGCCGAGGGAGATGGGGCTCCTACGAGCAGTACTTC
>NA|15|NA|TRBV7-2|TRBJ2-7
CASSFSAADSYEQYF
TGTGCCAGCAGCTTCAGTGCGGCAGATTCCTACGAGCAGTACTTC
>NA|12|TRBD2|TRBV29-1|TRBJ2-3
CSATAGADTQYF
TGCAGCGCTACAGCGGGAGCTGATACGCAGTATTTT
>NA|13|NA|TRBV7-9|TRBJ1-2
CASSLGVGRGYTF
TGTGCCAGCAGCTTAGGGGTCGGGCGTGGCTACACCTTC
>NA|14|NA|TRBV28|TRBJ1-5
CASSLWMGNQPQHF
TGTGCCAGCAGTTTATGGATGGGCAATCAGCCCCAGCATTTT
>NA|13|TRBD2|TRBV29-1|TRBJ2-1
CSVQAGVYDEQFF
TGCAGCGTTCAAGCGGGAGTTTACGATGAGCAGTTCTTC
>NA|15|TRBD1|TRBV5-4|TRBJ1-2
CASSRSRQGDYGYTF
TGTGCCAGCAGCCGTTCCCGACAGGGAGACTATGGCTACACCTTC
>few|13|NA|TRBV5-1|TRBJ2-7
CASSVEDYYEQYF
TGCGCCAGCAGCGTGGAGGACTACTACGAGCAGTACTTC
>few|14|NA|TRBV6-5|TRBJ2-5
CASMKVATQETQYF
TGTGCCAGCATGAAAGTCGCGACCCAAGAGACCCAGTACTTC
>NA|13|NA|TRBV7-6|TRBJ2-7
CASSAPPGYQQYF
TGTGCCAGCAGCGCCCCGCCAGGTTACCAGCAGTACTTC